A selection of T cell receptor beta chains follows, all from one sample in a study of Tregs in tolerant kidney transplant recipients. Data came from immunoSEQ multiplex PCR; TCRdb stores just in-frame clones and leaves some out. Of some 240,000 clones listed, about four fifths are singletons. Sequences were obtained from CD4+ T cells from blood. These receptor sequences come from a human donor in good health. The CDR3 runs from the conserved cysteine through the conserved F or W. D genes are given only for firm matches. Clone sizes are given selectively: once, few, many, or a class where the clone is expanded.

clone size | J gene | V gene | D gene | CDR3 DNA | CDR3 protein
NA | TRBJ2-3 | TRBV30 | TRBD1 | TGTGCCTGGAGTCCGTACAGGGGGGTCACAGATACGCAGTATTTT | CAWSPYRGVTDTQYF
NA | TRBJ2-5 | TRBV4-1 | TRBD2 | TGCGCCAGCAGCCAACCGGGACTAGCCCTATTGGGGGAGACCCAGTACTTC | CASSQPGLALLGETQYF
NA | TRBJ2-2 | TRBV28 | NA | TGTGCCAGCAGTTTACTTGGGGGCGGGACCGGGGAGCTGTTTTTT | CASSLLGGGTGELFF
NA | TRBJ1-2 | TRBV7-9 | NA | TGTGCCAGCAGCCAAACAGAAAACTATGGCTACACCTTC | CASSQTENYGYTF
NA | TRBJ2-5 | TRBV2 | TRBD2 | TGTGCCAGCATCGGACTAGGAGGGGAGACCCAGTACTTC | CASIGLGGETQYF
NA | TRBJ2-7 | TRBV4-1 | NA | TGCGCCAGCAGCCAGGCTTACAGGTCCTACGAGCAGTACTTC | CASSQAYRSYEQYF
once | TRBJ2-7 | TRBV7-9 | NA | TGTGCCAGCAGCTTAGTACAGAAAACCTACGAGCAGTACTTC | CASSLVQKTYEQYF
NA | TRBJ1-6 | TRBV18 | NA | TGTGCCAGCTCACCACCGAGTCCGGGGGTCCCCCTCCACTTT | CASSPPSPGVPLHF
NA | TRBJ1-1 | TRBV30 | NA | TGTGCCTGGAGTTCCGAGGGTTACACTGAAGCTTTCTTT | CAWSSEGYTEAFF
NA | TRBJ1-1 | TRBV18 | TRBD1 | TGTGCCAGCTCACGTTCAGGGGGCGACACTGAAGCTTTCTTT | CASSRSGGDTEAFF
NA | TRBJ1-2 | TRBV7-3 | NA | TGTGCCAGCAGCTTAATCCCATCTCTAGGGGGCTACACCTTC | CASSLIPSLGGYTF
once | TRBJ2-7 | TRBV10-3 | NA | TGTGCCATCAGTGACCAGGCGGGAACGAGCTCCTACGAGCAGTACTTC | CAISDQAGTSSYEQYF
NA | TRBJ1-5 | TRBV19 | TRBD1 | TGTGCCACCACCGGGACAGGGAGTTTTGTAGGCAATCAGCCCCAGCATTTT | CATTGTGSFVGNQPQHF
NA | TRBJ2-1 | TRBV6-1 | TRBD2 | TGTGTCAGCAGTGAAACGGGGGAGGGCCCGTCCAATGAGCAGTTCTTC | CVSSETGEGPSNEQFF
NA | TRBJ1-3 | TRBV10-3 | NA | TGTGCCACCAGGAGGACGGAAAATATGGGAAACACCATATATTTT | CATRRTENMGNTIYF
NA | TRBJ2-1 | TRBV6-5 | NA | TGTGCCAGCAGTAGGGCTGGGGCAAGTAATGAGCAGTTCTTC | CASSRAGASNEQFF
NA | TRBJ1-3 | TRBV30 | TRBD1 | TGTGCCTGGAACTCCGACAGGGCCCTATCGAAGAGCTCTGGAAACACCATATATTTT | CAWNSDRALSKSSGNTIYF
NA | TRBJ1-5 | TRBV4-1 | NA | TGCGCCAGCAGCCAAGTGGTTAGCTCGGATCAGCCCCAGCATTTT | CASSQVVSSDQPQHF